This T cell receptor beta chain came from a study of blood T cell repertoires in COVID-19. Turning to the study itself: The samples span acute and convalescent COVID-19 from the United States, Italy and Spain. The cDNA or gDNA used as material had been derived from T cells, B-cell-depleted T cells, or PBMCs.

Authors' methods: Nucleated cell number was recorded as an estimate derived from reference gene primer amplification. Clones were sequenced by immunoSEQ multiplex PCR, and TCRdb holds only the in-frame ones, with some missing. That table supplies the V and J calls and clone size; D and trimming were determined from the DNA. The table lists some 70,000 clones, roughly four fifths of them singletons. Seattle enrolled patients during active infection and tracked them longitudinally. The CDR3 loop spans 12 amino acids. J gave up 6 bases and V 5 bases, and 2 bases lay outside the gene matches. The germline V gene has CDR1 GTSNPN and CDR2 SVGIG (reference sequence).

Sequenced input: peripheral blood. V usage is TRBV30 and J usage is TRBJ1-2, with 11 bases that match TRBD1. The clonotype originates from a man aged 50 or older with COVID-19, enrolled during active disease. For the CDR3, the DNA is TGTGCCTGGGGACAGGGGGCCCATGGCTACACCTTC. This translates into CAWGQGAHGYTF.